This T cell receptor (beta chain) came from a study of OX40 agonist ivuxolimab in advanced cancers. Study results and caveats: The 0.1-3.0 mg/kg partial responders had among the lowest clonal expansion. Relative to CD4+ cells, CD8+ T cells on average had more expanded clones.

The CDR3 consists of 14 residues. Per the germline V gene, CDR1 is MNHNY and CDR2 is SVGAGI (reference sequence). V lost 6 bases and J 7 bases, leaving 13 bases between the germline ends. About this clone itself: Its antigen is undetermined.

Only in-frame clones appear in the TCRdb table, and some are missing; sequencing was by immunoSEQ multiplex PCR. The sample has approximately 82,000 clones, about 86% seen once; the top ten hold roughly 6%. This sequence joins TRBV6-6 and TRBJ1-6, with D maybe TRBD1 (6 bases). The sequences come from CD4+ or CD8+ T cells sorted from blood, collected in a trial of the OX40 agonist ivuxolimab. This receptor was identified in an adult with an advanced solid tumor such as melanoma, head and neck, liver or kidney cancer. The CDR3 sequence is CASRGATQNSPLHF. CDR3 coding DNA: TGTGCCAGCAGGGGGGCAACCCAAAATTCACCCCTCCACTTT.